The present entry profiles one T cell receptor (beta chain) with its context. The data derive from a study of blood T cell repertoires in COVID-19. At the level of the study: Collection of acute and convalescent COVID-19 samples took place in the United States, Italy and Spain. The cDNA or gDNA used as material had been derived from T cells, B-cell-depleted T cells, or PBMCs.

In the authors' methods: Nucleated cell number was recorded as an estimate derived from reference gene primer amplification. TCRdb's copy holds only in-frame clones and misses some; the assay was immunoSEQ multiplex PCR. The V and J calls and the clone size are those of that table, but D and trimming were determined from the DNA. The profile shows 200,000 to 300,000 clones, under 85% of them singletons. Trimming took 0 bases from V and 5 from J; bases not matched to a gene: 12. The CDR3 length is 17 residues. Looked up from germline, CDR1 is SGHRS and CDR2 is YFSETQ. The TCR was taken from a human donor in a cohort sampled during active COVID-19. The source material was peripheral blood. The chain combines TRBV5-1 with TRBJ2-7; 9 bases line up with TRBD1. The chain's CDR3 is CASSLAGGGTGNHEQYF. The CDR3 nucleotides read TGCGCCAGCAGCTTGGCCGGGGGAGGGACAGGGAACCACGAGCAGTACTTC.